These T cell receptor beta chains were read from a single sample in a study of shared clonotypes between healthy human individuals. Clones were read by immunoSEQ multiplex PCR, and TCRdb kept only the in-frame ones, dropping some. The data contain about 2 million clones, 85% to 95% of them singletons. The sample was naive CD4+ T cells sorted from blood. These receptors came from a man between 18 and 35 years old in good health. CDR3s include the opening cysteine and the closing phenylalanine or tryptophan. A D gene is named only where the DNA matches it firmly. Expanded clones get a size class; other rows say once, few or many, or leave the size out.

D	V	size	J	DNA	CDR3
TRBD2	TRBV6-5	-	TRBJ2-7	TGTGCCAGCAGTTTAGCGGGACCTAACGAGCAGTACTTC	CASSLAGPNEQYF
-	TRBV30	-	TRBJ2-3	TGTGCCTGGAGTGCCGGCGGGAGCACAGATACGCAGTATTTT	CAWSAGGSTDTQYF
-	TRBV6-1	-	TRBJ2-2	TGTGCCAGCAGTGAGTATCGCGACACCTTTACCGGGGAGCTGTTTTTT	CASSEYRDTFTGELFF
-	TRBV7-9	once	TRBJ2-7	TGTGCCAGCAGCCATCTGGACGAGCAGTACTTC	CASSHLDEQYF
-	TRBV14	-	TRBJ2-5	TGTGCCAGCAGTTTAAGGGGCTTGGAGACCCAGTACTTC	CASSLRGLETQYF
-	TRBV18	-	TRBJ2-1	TGTGCCAGCTCAACGGGTAGGCGGGAAACGGACAATGAGCAGTTCTTC	CASSTGRRETDNEQFF
-	TRBV11-2	-	TRBJ1-1	TGTGCCAGCAGCTTTTTGGCGAACACTGAAGCTTTCTTT	CASSFLANTEAFF
TRBD1	TRBV30	-	TRBJ1-2	TGTGCCTGGAGGCTTGACAGGGTGGGGTATGGCTACACCTTC	CAWRLDRVGYGYTF
-	TRBV2	-	TRBJ2-3	TGTGCCAGCAATCGGGCTAGCACAGATACGCAGTATTTT	CASNRASTDTQYF
-	TRBV30	-	TRBJ1-5	TGTGCCTGGAATGGTATTGGGGGGAATCAGCCCCAGCATTTT	CAWNGIGGNQPQHF
TRBD1	TRBV27	-	TRBJ1-5	TGTGCCAGCATGTCTGGGACAGGGGGGAATCAGCCCCAGCATTTT	CASMSGTGGNQPQHF
TRBD2	TRBV7-9	-	TRBJ2-1	TGTGCCAGCAGCTTTAGCGGGAGGATCCTATACAATGAGCAGTTCTTC	CASSFSGRILYNEQFF
-	TRBV7-9	-	TRBJ1-2	TGTGCCAGCAGCCCCGGGACGGTCGAACCCTATGGCTACACCTTC	CASSPGTVEPYGYTF
TRBD1	TRBV28	-	TRBJ1-2	TGTGCCAGCAGCGGGACAGGAAATAACTATGGCTACACCTTC	CASSGTGNNYGYTF
TRBD1	TRBV15	once	TRBJ1-6	TGTGCCACCAGCATTTCAGGGGGCAGGGCTGGCCACTTT	CATSISGGRAGHF
TRBD1	TRBV18	-	TRBJ2-7	TGTGCCAGCTCACCACCGGGCAGGGGGCACGACGAGCAGTACTTC	CASSPPGRGHDEQYF
TRBD2	TRBV4-2	-	TRBJ2-3	TGTGCCAGCAGCCAAGATATACGGGGGGAAAGCACAGATACGCAGTATTTT	CASSQDIRGESTDTQYF
-	TRBV6-1	-	TRBJ2-4	TGTGCCAGCAGTGACGTCAGCCTAGCCAAAAACATTCAGTACTTC	CASSDVSLAKNIQYF
-	TRBV18	-	TRBJ2-3	TGTGCCAGCTCCTTGGCTAGATCTAACACAGATACGCAGTATTTT	CASSLARSNTDTQYF
TRBD1	TRBV6-6	-	TRBJ1-4	TGTGCCAGCAGTCGACCCGGACAGGGGGGGGAAAAACTGTTTTTT	CASSRPGQGGEKLFF
-	TRBV6-5	once	TRBJ1-5	TGTGCCAGCAGTTCGACAACCCAAAGCAATCAGCCCCAGCATTTT	CASSSTTQSNQPQHF
-	TRBV9	once	TRBJ2-7	TGTGCCAGCAGCGTAAAAGCAGGGGACGTCGAGCAGTACTTC	CASSVKAGDVEQYF
TRBD2	TRBV4-3	-	TRBJ2-5	TGCGCCAGCAGCCAAGAGAGCGGGAGGGAGACCCAGTACTTC	CASSQESGRETQYF
-	TRBV6-6	-	TRBJ2-7	TGTGCCAGCAGTTTCGGGACCTACGAGCAGTACTTC	CASSFGTYEQYF
TRBD1	TRBV5-1	-	TRBJ2-7	TGCGCCAGCAGCCAAGGGACAGGCTCCTACGAGCAGTACTTC	CASSQGTGSYEQYF
-	TRBV28	-	TRBJ2-1	TGTGCCAGCAGTCATGCCCCGGACAGCATAGATGAGCAGTTCTTC	CASSHAPDSIDEQFF
-	TRBV7-9	-	TRBJ2-1	TGTGCCAGCAGCCAACCCCCGGGCCCTACCGGGTTCTTC	CASSQPPGPTGFF
-	TRBV5-1	-	TRBJ1-2	TGCGCCAGCAGCTTGGAGGGCAGGGCCTCACCCAGCAACTATGGCTACACCTTC	CASSLEGRASPSNYGYTF
-	TRBV19	-	TRBJ1-6	TGTGCCAGTAGTACAACAGGGTATTCACCCCTCCACTTT	CASSTTGYSPLHF
-	TRBV2	-	TRBJ1-3	TGTGCCAGCAGACGAGACGGCTCTGGAAACACCATATATTTT	CASRRDGSGNTIYF
-	TRBV6-1	once	TRBJ1-4	TGTGCCAGCAGTGAACCCCCCGGGAAACTGTTTTTT	CASSEPPGKLFF
-	TRBV10-3	-	TRBJ1-1	TGTGCCATCAACACAGGAGGGAACACTGAAGCTTTCTTT	CAINTGGNTEAFF
-	TRBV6-6	-	TRBJ1-1	TGTGCCAGCAGGAGGGACGCCTTGAACACTGAAGCTTTCTTT	CASRRDALNTEAFF
-	TRBV15	-	TRBJ1-1	TGTGCCACCAGCAGAGGGGGCGCCGGGACTGAAGCTTTCTTT	CATSRGGAGTEAFF
-	TRBV9	-	TRBJ2-3	TGTGCCAGCAGCGTAGCCCAATTAAATACGCAGTATTTT	CASSVAQLNTQYF
-	TRBV6-5	-	TRBJ2-7	TGTGCCAGCAGCCCCGGACAGATTAAATACGAGCAGTACTTC	CASSPGQIKYEQYF
-	TRBV5-6	-	TRBJ1-5	TGTGCCAGCAGCTTACAGGGCGGCAATCAGCCCCAGCATTTT	CASSLQGGNQPQHF
TRBD1	TRBV7-9	-	TRBJ1-6	TGTGCCAGCAGCTTAGAAGGGACAGGTTATTCACCCCTCCACTTT	CASSLEGTGYSPLHF
-	TRBV2	-	TRBJ2-5	TGTGCCAGCAGTGGTACGGCAGTGACAGGAGGGACCCAGTACTTC	CASSGTAVTGGTQYF
-	TRBV5-1	-	TRBJ2-1	TGCGCCAGCACCTGGGAGGGGGAGAGCTCCTACAATGAGCAGTTCTTC	CASTWEGESSYNEQFF
TRBD1	TRBV18	once	TRBJ2-7	TGTGCCAGCTCACCACCGGGGACAGGGGGCATATACGAGCAGTACTTC	CASSPPGTGGIYEQYF
-	TRBV6-5	-	TRBJ1-1	TGTGCCAGCAGTTACTCTATCCTGAACACTGAAGCTTTCTTT	CASSYSILNTEAFF
-	TRBV15	-	TRBJ2-7	TGTGCCACCAGCAGAGATGGGCTCTCCTACGAGCAGTACTTC	CATSRDGLSYEQYF
-	TRBV28	-	TRBJ2-7	TGTGCCAGCAGTTCGACAGTGGCGGGTTATTACGAGCAGTACTTC	CASSSTVAGYYEQYF
TRBD2	TRBV5-6	-	TRBJ2-1	TGTGCCAGCAGCTTGGGCGGGAGGAGCTCCTACAATGAGCAGTTCTTC	CASSLGGRSSYNEQFF
TRBD1	TRBV28	-	TRBJ1-5	TGTGCCAGCAGTTTTAGGGACAGGGTAAAGCCCCAGCATTTT	CASSFRDRVKPQHF